A single sample is the source of the 22 T cell receptor beta chains below, sequenced in a study of cytomegalovirus exposure and HLA in healthy donors. PCR primers comprised 60 Vbeta and 13 Jbeta primers. Clones were read by immunoSEQ multiplex PCR, and TCRdb kept only the in-frame ones, dropping some. This sample has around 130,000 clones; 70% to 85% occur once, and the top ten carry 2.5% to 3%. Sequenced sample: PBMCs. These receptors were collected from a woman under 30 in good health and CMV-seropositive.

The genes are TRBV7-6 and TRBJ2-3; D is perhaps TRBD2 (5 bases). The length of the CDR3 is 13 residues. Germline loops: CDR1 SGHVS, CDR2 FNYEAQ. The V end was cut by 5 bases, the J end by 4 bases, with 10 bases between. The CDR3 reads CASSTQAADTQYF. CDR3 nucleotides: TGTGCCAGCAGCACCCAAGCGGCAGATACGCAGTATTTT.

The CDR3 sequence: CASSGGPGRQATNEKLFF. Here the CDR3 DNA reads TGTGCCTCTTCGGGGGGTCCAGGCCGACAAGCAACTAATGAAAAACTGTTTTTT. The chain recombines TRBV5-4 with TRBJ1-4; D is possibly TRBD1 (5 bases). Germline CDR1 and CDR2: SGHNT and YYREEE (reference sequence). This CDR3 is built from 18 residues. Trimming left V 10 bases short and J 0 bases short, with 25 bases between.

The chain couples TRBV7-9 to TRBJ2-1; 9 bases agree with TRBD2. Per germline, CDR1 SEHNR and CDR2 FQNEAQ (reference sequence). J was trimmed by 0 bases and V by 11 bases; bases with no gene match: 5. The CDR3 has 14 residues. CDR3 sequence (DNA): TGTGCCCTACTAGCGGGCTACTCCTACAATGAGCAGTTCTTC. Amino acids: CALLAGYSYNEQFF. Drawing the rest from reference TRBV7-9 and TRBJ2-1, the complete variable domain is DTGVSQNPRHKITKRGQNVTFRCDPISEHNRLYWYRQTLGQGPEFLTYFQNEAQLEKSRLLSDRFSAERPKGSFSTLEIQRTEQGDSAMYLCALLAGYSYNEQFFGPGTRLTVL.

This clone was seen more than once but under ten times. The rearrangement links TRBV19 to TRBJ2-2; possibly TRBD1 for D (6 bases). The CDR3 is made up of 15 amino acids. Per the germline V gene, CDR1 is LNHDA and CDR2 is SQIVND (reference sequence). With 3 bases removed from V and 1 base from J, the gap between germline ends came to 9 bases. CDR3: CASSMQTGNTGELFF. CDR3 DNA: TGTGCCAGTAGTATGCAGACAGGGAACACCGGGGAGCTGTTTTTT.

As to this clone: At the DNA level, this CDR3 is encoded by other sequences in the same sample as well. CDR3 loop: CASSQPGQGDYGYTF. The CDR3 DNA is TGCGCCAGCAGCCAACCGGGACAGGGGGACTATGGCTACACCTTC. The chain is built from TRBV4-1 and TRBJ1-2, with 11 bases identical to TRBD1. The CDR3 is 15 amino acids. Trimming removed 2 bases from V and 3 bases from J; junction bases left unmatched: 2. Germline assignment: CDR1 MGHRA and CDR2 YSYEKL.

V and J are TRBV6-1 and TRBJ2-5; 7 bases align to TRBD1. With the DNA end fitting TRBJ2-7 better, the J assignment may be wrong. This CDR3 region has 15 residues. CDR1 MNHNS and CDR2 SASEGT come from the germline V gene. DNA of the CDR3: TGTGCCAGCACCCCCTGGCGGACAGGTCCATCCGAGCAGTACTTC. Its protein is CASTPWRTGPSEQYF.

The chain links TRBV6-5 to TRBJ2-3; 10 bases are shared with TRBD2. Germline trimming cut 5 bases from V and 4 bases from J; bases unmatched to any gene: 3. The CDR3 sequence is 14 residues long. Germline V CDR1 and CDR2: MNHEY, SVGAGI. DNA for the CDR3: TGTGCCAGCAGTAATAGCGGGGGGTCAGATACGCAGTATTTT. Protein product: CASSNSGGSDTQYF.

CDR3 DNA: TGCGCCAGCAGCCAAGGGGAGGTCTATGGCTACACCTTC. Protein: CASSQGEVYGYTF. The J gene is TRBJ1-2, the V gene TRBV4-1; D ambiguous. The CDR3 spans 13 residues. With 1 base removed from V and 4 bases from J, the gap between germline ends came to 7 bases. The V gene's germline CDR1 is MGHRA and CDR2 YSYEKL.

J is TRBJ2-6 and V is TRBV7-8; 8 positions agree with TRBD1. This CDR3 is built from 19 residues. CDR1 is SGHVS, CDR2 FQNEAQ, per germline. V lost 2 bases, J lost 4 bases, and 13 bases stayed unmatched. Here the CDR3 DNA reads TGTGCCAGCAGCTTACATGGCGCAGGGGGCACTAGAGGGGCCAACGTCCTGACTTTC. Amino acid sequence: CASSLHGAGGTRGANVLTF.

The chain employs TRBV7-9 and TRBJ2-1, with a weak D call TRBD1 (5 bases). Trimming left V 0 bases short and J 5 bases short, with 11 bases between. The CDR3 covers 15 residues. CDR1 is SEHNR, CDR2 FQNEAQ, per germline (reference sequence). The CDR3 is CASSLAQTVNNEQFF. The CDR3 region has the DNA TGTGCCAGCAGCTTAGCCCAGACAGTTAACAATGAGCAGTTCTTC. Based on the CDR3 plus reference TRBV7-9 and TRBJ2-1, the full variable domain is DTGVSQNPRHKITKRGQNVTFRCDPISEHNRLYWYRQTLGQGPEFLTYFQNEAQLEKSRLLSDRFSAERPKGSFSTLEIQRTEQGDSAMYLCASSLAQTVNNEQFFGPGTRLTVL.

The chain couples TRBV10-2 to TRBJ2-3; 10 bases match TRBD2. This CDR3 is built from 17 residues. Germline CDR1 WSHSY, CDR2 SAAADI. With 10 bases clipped from V and 5 bases from J, the junction kept 18 bases outside the gene matches. CDR3 bases: TGCGCCATCAGGGGGATACCTAGCGGGGGAGGGGAAGATACGCAGTATTTT. Translated: CAIRGIPSGGGEDTQYF.

The chain is built from TRBV15 and TRBJ1-5; 10 bases line up with TRBD1. CDR3 length equals 15 residues. Germline V gene data show CDR1 as LNHNV and CDR2 as YYDKDF (reference sequence). Losses at the gene ends were 8 bases for V and 7 bases for J; bases not matched to a gene: 11. The CDR3 here is CATEAGQGIEQPQHF. CDR3 nucleotides: TGTGCCACCGAGGCGGGACAGGGGATCGAGCAGCCCCAGCATTTT.

This chain links TRBV11-3 with TRBJ2-1, with TRBD2 identical over 10 bases. The CDR3 is 16 residues long. The ends lost 5 bases at V and 2 bases at J; junction bases unmatched: 6. Germline CDR1 and CDR2: SGHNT and YENEEA. In DNA form, the CDR3 reads TGTGCCAGCAGCATAGCGGGGGGACCTCCCTACAATGAGCAGTTCTTC. Its protein is CASSIAGGPPYNEQFF.

This chain links TRBV12-5 with TRBJ2-1; 8 bases align to TRBD1. Germline lookup yields CDR1 LGHNT and CDR2 FRNRAP. Trimming at V came to 0 bases and at J to 2 bases, leaving 6 bases not matched to a gene. The CDR3 totals 17 residues. CDR3 in amino acids: CASGLVPAGGAYNEQFF. Here the CDR3 DNA reads TGTGCTAGTGGTTTGGTACCGGCAGGGGGCGCCTACAATGAGCAGTTCTTC.

The chain combines TRBV10-3 with TRBJ2-7, with 13 bases that match TRBD2. This CDR3 comprises 14 residues. The V gene's germline CDR1 is ENHRY and CDR2 SYGVKD. The trim removed 6 bases at V and 5 bases at J, leaving 4 bases unmatched. This chain's CDR3 is CAISGTSGAHEQYF. CDR3 DNA: TGTGCCATCAGCGGGACTAGCGGGGCCCACGAGCAGTACTTC.

J is TRBJ2-7 and V is TRBV4-1, with 8 nucleotides matching TRBD1. Germline assignment: CDR1 MGHRA and CDR2 YSYEKL. The ends lost 4 bases at V and 3 bases at J; junction bases unmatched: 2. The CDR3 runs 13 residues. The CDR3 nucleotides are TGCGCCAGCAGCCTAGGACAGGGCTACGAGCAGTACTTC. Amino acid sequence: CASSLGQGYEQYF.

The chain is built from TRBV9 and TRBJ2-5; TRBD1 agrees at 10 bases. Gene TRBJ2-7 matches the end of the DNA better, so the J call may be wrong. Per the germline V gene, CDR1 is SGDLS and CDR2 is YYNGEE. There are 14 residues in the CDR3. The chain's CDR3 is CASSVLGTGDEQYF. DNA of the CDR3: TGTGCCAGCAGCGTACTTGGGACAGGGGACGAGCAGTACTTC.

This clone occurred a few times. The chain couples TRBV6-6 to TRBJ1-2; 7 bases align to TRBD1. The CDR3 contains 13 residues. Per germline, CDR1 MNHNY and CDR2 SVGAGI (reference sequence). The V gene end was trimmed by 7 bases and the J gene end by 4 bases; junction bases not matched to a gene: 6. The DNA of the CDR3 is TGTGCCAGCATTATGACAGGGTCCTATGGCTACACCTTC. This gives the protein CASIMTGSYGYTF.

This chain uses TRBV10-3 with TRBJ1-5; no definite D call. Trimming cost V 0 bases and J 7 bases, with 7 bases left between them. Germline V gene lookup returns CDR1 ENHRY and CDR2 SYGVKD. This CDR3 spans 13 amino acids. The CDR3: CAISESRAQPQHF. DNA for the CDR3: TGTGCCATCAGTGAGTCGAGGGCCCAGCCCCAGCATTTT.

V usage is TRBV4-1 and J usage is TRBJ1-4; 12 nucleotides align to TRBD1. V was pared by 4 bases and J by 7 bases, with 7 bases of the junction left unmatched. The V gene's germline CDR1 is MGHRA and CDR2 YSYEKL. The CDR3 has 16 amino acids. The CDR3 DNA follows: TGCGCCAGCAGCCGCTACGGGACAGGGGGCAGTGAAAAACTGTTTTTT. Amino acids: CASSRYGTGGSEKLFF.

V usage is TRBV4-1 and J usage is TRBJ2-2; D unresolved. V was pared by 1 base and J by 4 bases, with 4 bases between. This CDR3 is 13 amino acids long. Germline V lookup: CDR1 MGHRA, CDR2 YSYEKL. The CDR3 reads CASSQGGTGELFF. The CDR3 nucleotides are TGCGCCAGCAGCCAAGGCGGCACCGGGGAGCTGTTTTTT.

The chain carries TRBV5-1 and TRBJ2-5, with a tentative D call TRBD1 (7 bases). Germline CDR1 is SGHRS and CDR2 is YFSETQ. This CDR3 has 15 residues. Trimming shortened V by 4 bases and J by 5 bases, and 18 bases separated the two germline ends. CDR3 DNA: TGCGCCAGCAGCCGGGGGCACACAGGGGACGAGACCCAGTACTTC. Its protein is CASSRGHTGDETQYF.